This T cell receptor (beta chain) was identified during a study of long-term antiretroviral therapy in people with HIV. About this clone itself: The antigen remains unidentified.

immunoSEQ v3.0 was run at survey level. Measured with immunoSEQ multiplex PCR; TCRdb has only the in-frame clones, and not every one. The profile covers under 45,000 clones, with less than 90% appearing a single time and 6.2% taken by the ten largest. Points from the study as a whole: Blood draws took place between about 2003 and 2017 and possibly involved older ART regimens.

CDR3 length: 14 amino acids. V was pared by 4 bases and J by 3 bases, with 11 bases between. Germline V gene data show CDR1 as MNHEY and CDR2 as SVGAGI. Specimens carried about 0.9-11 million cryopreserved PBMC before DNA extraction. The V gene is TRBV6-5, the J gene TRBJ2-3; D gene uncertain. The receptor was isolated from a man between 18 and 29 years old with HIV. The specimen was unsorted PBMCs, collected 1 year after starting antiretroviral therapy. The CDR3 DNA is TGTGCCAGCAGTTTTCGGCCCGGGACAGATACGCAGTATTTT. Translating gives CASSFRPGTDTQYF.